The 6 T cell receptor beta chains given below trace back to one sample, sequenced in a study of cytomegalovirus exposure and HLA in healthy donors. The repertoire was sequenced with immunoSEQ multiplex PCR; TCRdb's copy has only in-frame clones and lacks some. Among about 130,000 clones listed, over 90% were seen once. The sequenced material came from PBMCs. The receptor set was obtained from a woman aged 18-29 years in good health and CMV-seronegative.

The chain joins TRBV28 to TRBJ2-1, with 8 bases identical to TRBD1. This CDR3 contains 17 residues. Germline V CDR1 and CDR2: MDHEN, SYDVKM. Losses at the gene ends were 5 bases for V and 0 bases for J; bases not matched to a gene: 9. The CDR3 nucleotides read TGTGCCAGCAGTACCTTGGACAGGGCCGGCTCCTACAATGAGCAGTTCTTC. Its protein is CASSTLDRAGSYNEQFF.

The chain combines TRBV6-6 with TRBJ2-5, with D tentatively TRBD2 (6 bases). This CDR3 comprises 15 residues. Germline assignment: CDR1 MNHNY and CDR2 SVGAGI (reference sequence). Trimming pared 5 bases from V and 3 bases from J, leaving 16 bases between. CDR3 sequence (DNA): TGTGCCAGCAGTCACCATCCCGGGAGCGAAGAGACCCAGTACTTC. Protein product: CASSHHPGSEETQYF.

This clone was recorded once. V is TRBV27 and J is TRBJ1-5; D possibly corresponds to TRBD1 (5 bases). Germline-derived CDR1 and CDR2 are MNHEY and SMNVEV (reference sequence). This CDR3 has 14 amino acids. Trimming took 2 bases from V and 4 from J, leaving 9 bases between them. In nucleotides, the CDR3 is TGTGCCAGCAGTTTAATCGGGGGAAATCAGCCCCAGCATTTT. The encoded protein is CASSLIGGNQPQHF.

The CDR3: CASSLQGNTEAFF. The CDR3 region has the DNA TGTGCCAGCAGCTTACAGGGGAACACTGAAGCTTTCTTT. The rearrangement uses TRBV5-6 and TRBJ1-1; perhaps TRBD1 as D (6 bases). The V end was cut by 2 bases, the J end by 1 base, with 6 bases between. In germline, CDR1 is SGHDT, CDR2 YYEEEE. The length of the CDR3 is 13 residues.

The chain combines TRBV27 with TRBJ2-3, with a possible D match to TRBD1 (6 bases). Between the trimmed V and J ends, which lost 5 bases and 4 bases, there was a span of 7 bases. Germline values: CDR1 MNHEY, CDR2 SMNVEV (reference sequence). The length of the CDR3 is 12 residues. In DNA form, the CDR3 reads TGTGCCAGCAGTGGGGGCGCAGATACGCAGTATTTT. This codes for CASSGGADTQYF.

The chain has TRBV27 and TRBJ2-7; 8 nucleotides match TRBD2. CDR1 is MNHEY and CDR2 is SMNVEV in the germline V gene (reference sequence). The ends lost 2 bases at V and 3 bases at J; junction bases unmatched: 9. The CDR3 is made up of 16 amino acids. This chain's CDR3 is CASSLLPSGTSYEQYF. As DNA, the CDR3 is TGTGCCAGCAGTTTACTCCCCTCCGGGACTAGCTACGAGCAGTACTTC.